The TCR beta chain described here comes from a study of chemoradiotherapy in HPV16-positive cancers. Study-level information: A couple of HPV16-positive patients' cells yielded candidate HPV-specific clones and common motifs.

Data came from immunoSEQ multiplex PCR; TCRdb stores just in-frame clones and leaves some out. The data show fewer than 5,500 clones, with over 55% seen just once and 12% held by the top ten. Over chemoradiotherapy, repertoires were sampled more than once. The ends were cut back, 4 bases at V and 0 bases at J, with 15 bases in the middle. The CDR3 sequence is 16 residues long. Germline-derived CDR1 and CDR2 are PRHDT and FYEKMQ (reference sequence). The sequence was collected from a human donor with HPV-associated anogenital cancer. The chain links TRBV13 to TRBJ1-1, with D perhaps TRBD1 (5 bases). The sequences come from tumor tissue, collected from a patient who underwent chemoradiotherapy. The CDR3: CASSSFRGLMNTEAFF. The CDR3 DNA reads as TGTGCCAGCAGCTCTTTCCGGGGACTAATGAACACTGAAGCTTTCTTT.